A selection of T cell receptor beta chains follows, all from one sample in a study of cytomegalovirus exposure and HLA in healthy donors. Here immunoSEQ multiplex PCR was the method, and the copy in TCRdb shows in-frame clones only, minus some. The table shows over 50,000 clones, with more than 80% occurring only once. The sample comprised PBMCs. The receptors derive from a man aged 30 to 45 in good health and CMV-seropositive. The CDR3 runs from the conserved cysteine through the conserved F or W. A D gene is named only where the DNA matches it firmly. The size entry is marked missing in some rows and otherwise reads once, few, many or a size class.

d_call	v_call	j_call	clone_size	cdr3_aa	cdr3_nt
TRBD2	TRBV27	TRBJ2-7	NA	CASSPKGLDYYEQYF	TGTGCCAGCAGTCCTAAGGGACTAGACTACTACGAGCAGTACTTC
NA	TRBV7-2	TRBJ2-7	NA	CASSMIREAYEQYF	TGTGCCAGCAGCATGATCAGGGAAGCCTACGAGCAGTACTTC
TRBD2	TRBV4-1	TRBJ2-7	NA	CASSHGTSGTYEQYF	TGCGCCAGCAGCCACGGGACTAGCGGGACTTACGAGCAGTACTTC
TRBD2	TRBV7-3	TRBJ2-1	NA	CASSREGTSGYNEQFF	TGTGCCAGCAGCAGAGAGGGGACTAGCGGCTACAATGAGCAGTTCTTC
NA	TRBV6-1	TRBJ2-6	NA	CASSEQNSGANALTF	TGTGCCAGCAGTGAACAGAACTCTGGGGCCAACGCCCTGACTTTC
NA	TRBV12-5	TRBJ1-1	NA	CASGSLGLRGEAFF	TGTGCTAGTGGTTCCCTGGGCCTCCGGGGTGAAGCTTTCTTT
TRBD1	TRBV15	TRBJ1-6	NA	CATSRGAGQGTWEPLHF	TGTGCCACCAGCAGAGGCGCGGGACAGGGCACTTGGGAACCCCTCCACTTT
NA	TRBV7-2	TRBJ2-2	NA	CASSSGQMGNTGELFF	TGTGCCAGCAGTTCAGGACAGATGGGCAACACCGGGGAGCTGTTTTTT
NA	TRBV19	TRBJ2-7	NA	CASSIRGISYEQYF	TGTGCCAGTAGTATACGCGGAATCTCCTACGAGCAGTACTTC
NA	TRBV7-2	TRBJ2-7	once	CASTLHRSSYEQYF	TGTGCCAGCACCTTGCACAGGAGCTCCTACGAGCAGTACTTC